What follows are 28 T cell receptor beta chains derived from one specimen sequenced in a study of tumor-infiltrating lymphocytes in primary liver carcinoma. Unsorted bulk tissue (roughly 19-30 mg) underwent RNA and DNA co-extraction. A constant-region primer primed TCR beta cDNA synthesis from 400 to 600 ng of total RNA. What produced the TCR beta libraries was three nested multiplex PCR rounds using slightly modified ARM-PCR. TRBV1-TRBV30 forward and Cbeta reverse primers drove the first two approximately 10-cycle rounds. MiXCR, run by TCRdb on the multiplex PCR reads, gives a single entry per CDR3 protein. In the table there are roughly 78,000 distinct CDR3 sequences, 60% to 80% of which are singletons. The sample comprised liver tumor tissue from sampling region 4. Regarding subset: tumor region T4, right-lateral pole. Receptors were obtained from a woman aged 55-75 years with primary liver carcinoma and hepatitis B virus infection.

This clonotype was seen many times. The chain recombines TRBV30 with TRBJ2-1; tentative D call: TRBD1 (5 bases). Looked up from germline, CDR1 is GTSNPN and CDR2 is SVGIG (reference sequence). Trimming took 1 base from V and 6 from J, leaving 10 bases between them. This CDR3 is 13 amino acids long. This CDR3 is CAWSEGYRNEQFF. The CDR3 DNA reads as TGTGCCTGGAGTGAGGGGTACCGCAATGAGCAGTTCTTC.

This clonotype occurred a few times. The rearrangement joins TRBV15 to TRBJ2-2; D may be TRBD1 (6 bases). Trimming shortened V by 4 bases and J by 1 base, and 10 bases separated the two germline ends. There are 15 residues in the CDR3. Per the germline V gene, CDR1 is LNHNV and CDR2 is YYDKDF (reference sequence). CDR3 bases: TGTGCCACCAGCACCACGGGACAGAACACCGGGGAGCTGTTTTTT. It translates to CATSTTGQNTGELFF.

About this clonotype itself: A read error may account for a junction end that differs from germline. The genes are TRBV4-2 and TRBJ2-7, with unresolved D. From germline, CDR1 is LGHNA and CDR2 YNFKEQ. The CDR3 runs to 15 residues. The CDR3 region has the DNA TGTGTCAGCAGCCAAGATCTTGGCACCTACCACGAGCAGTACTTC. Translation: CVSSQDLGTYHEQYF.

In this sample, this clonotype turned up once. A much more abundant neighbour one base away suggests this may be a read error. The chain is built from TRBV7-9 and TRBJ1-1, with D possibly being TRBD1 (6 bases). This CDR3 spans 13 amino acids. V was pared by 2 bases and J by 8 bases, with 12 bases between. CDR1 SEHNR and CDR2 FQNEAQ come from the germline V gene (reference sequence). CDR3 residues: CASSLNMDSEAFF. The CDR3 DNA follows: TGTGCCAGCAGCTTAAACATGGACAGCGAAGCTTTCTTT.

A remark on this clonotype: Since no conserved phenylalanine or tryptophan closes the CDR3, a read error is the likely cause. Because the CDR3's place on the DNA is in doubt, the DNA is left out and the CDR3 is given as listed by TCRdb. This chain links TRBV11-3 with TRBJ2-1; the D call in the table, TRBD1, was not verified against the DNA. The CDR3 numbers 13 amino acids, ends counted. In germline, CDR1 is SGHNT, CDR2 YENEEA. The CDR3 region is CASSHPAYNEQSY.

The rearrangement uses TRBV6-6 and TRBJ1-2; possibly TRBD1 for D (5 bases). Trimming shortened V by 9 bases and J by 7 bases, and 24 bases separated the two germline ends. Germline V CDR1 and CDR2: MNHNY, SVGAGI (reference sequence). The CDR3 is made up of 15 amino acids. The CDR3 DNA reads TGTGCCAGTGCCCAGAAGTTGTCAGGGACGGGTGGCTACACCTTC. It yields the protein CASAQKLSGTGGYTF.

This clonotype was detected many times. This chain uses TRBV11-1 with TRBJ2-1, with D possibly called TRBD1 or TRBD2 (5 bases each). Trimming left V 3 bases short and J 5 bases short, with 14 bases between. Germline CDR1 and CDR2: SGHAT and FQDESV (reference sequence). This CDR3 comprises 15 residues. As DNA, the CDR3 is TGTGCCAGCAGCTTCCAGGGACCGCTGGACAATGAGCAGTTCTTC. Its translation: CASSFQGPLDNEQFF.

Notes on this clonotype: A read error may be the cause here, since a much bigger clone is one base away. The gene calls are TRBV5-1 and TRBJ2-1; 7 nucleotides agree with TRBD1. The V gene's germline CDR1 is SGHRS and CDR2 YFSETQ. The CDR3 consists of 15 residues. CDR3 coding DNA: TGCGTCAGCAGCTCGCCCCGACAGGGTTCGAATGAGCAGTTCTTC. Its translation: CVSSSPRQGSNEQFF. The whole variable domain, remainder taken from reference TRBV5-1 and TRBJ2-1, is KAGVTQTPRYLIKTRGQQVTLSCSPISGHRSVSWYQQTPGQGLQFLFEYFSETQRNKGNFPGRFSGRQFSNSRSEMNVSTLELGDSALYLCVSSSPRQGSNEQFFGPGTRLTVL.

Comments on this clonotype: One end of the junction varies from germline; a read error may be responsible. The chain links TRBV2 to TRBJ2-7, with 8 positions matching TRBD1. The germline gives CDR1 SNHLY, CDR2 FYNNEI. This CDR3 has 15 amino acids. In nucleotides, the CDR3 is TGTGCCATCAGTGAAAGTTCAGGGGGCTCCTACGAGCAGTATTTC. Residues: CAISESSGGSYEQYF.

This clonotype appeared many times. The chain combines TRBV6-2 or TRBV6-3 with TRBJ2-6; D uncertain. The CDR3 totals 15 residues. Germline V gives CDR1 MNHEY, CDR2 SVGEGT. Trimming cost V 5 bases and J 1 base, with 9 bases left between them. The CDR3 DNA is TGTGCCAGCAGTCCTCTCGGTTCTGGGGCCAACGTCCTGACTTTC. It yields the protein CASSPLGSGANVLTF.

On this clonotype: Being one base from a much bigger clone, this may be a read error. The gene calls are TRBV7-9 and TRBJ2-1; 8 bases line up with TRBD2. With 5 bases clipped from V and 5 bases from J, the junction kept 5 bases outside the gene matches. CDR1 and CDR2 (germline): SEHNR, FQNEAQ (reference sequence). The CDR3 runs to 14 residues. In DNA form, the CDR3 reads TGTGCCAGCAGCAGGACTAGCAGCCACAATGAGCAGTTCTTC. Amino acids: CASSRTSSHNEQFF.

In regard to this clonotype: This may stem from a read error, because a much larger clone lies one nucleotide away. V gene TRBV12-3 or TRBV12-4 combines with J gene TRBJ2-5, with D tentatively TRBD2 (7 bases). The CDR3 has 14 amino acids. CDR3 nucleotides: TGTGTCAGCAGTTCTAACAGGGAGGGGGAGACCCAGTACTTC. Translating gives CVSSSNREGETQYF.

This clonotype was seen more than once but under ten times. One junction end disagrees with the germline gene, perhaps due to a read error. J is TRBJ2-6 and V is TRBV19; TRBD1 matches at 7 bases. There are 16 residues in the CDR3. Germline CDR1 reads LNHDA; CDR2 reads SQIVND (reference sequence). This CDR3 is CASSGTVFSGGNVLTF. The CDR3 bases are TGTGCCAGTAGCGGGACAGTCTTCTCTGGGGGCAACGTCCTGACTTTC.

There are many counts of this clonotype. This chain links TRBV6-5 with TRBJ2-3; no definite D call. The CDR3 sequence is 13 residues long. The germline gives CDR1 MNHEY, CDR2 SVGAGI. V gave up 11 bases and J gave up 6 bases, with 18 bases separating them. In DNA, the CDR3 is TGTGCCCGTTCCGGCCCCCCGCCTGATACGCAGTATTTT. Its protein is CARSGPPPDTQYF.

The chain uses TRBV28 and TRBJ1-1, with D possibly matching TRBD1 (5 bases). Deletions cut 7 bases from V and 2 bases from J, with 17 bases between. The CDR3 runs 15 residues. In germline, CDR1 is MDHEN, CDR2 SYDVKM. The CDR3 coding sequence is TGTGCCAGCAATCCGACGGGGCAGGGTAACACTGAAGCTTTCTTT. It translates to CASNPTGQGNTEAFF.

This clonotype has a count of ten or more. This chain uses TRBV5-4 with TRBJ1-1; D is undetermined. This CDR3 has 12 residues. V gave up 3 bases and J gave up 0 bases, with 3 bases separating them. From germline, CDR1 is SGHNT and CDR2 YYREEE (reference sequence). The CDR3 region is CASSSMNTEAFF. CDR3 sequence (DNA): TGTGCCAGCAGCTCTATGAACACTGAAGCTTTCTTT.

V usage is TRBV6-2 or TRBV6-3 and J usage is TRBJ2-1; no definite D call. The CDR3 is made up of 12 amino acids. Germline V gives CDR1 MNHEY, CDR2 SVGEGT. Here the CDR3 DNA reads TGTGCAAACAGTTACGGGCGAGATGAGCAGTTCTTC. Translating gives CANSYGRDEQFF.

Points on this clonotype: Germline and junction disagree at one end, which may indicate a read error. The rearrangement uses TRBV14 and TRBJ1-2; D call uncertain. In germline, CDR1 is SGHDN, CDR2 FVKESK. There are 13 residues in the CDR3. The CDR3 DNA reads TGTGCCAGCACCCAAAGGCAGTCCTATGGCTACACCTTC. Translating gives CASTQRQSYGYTF.

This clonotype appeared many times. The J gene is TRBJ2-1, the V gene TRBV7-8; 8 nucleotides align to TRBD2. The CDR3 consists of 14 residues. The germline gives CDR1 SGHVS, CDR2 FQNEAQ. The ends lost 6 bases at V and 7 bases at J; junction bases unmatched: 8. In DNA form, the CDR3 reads TGTGCCAGCAGAGCTTCGGGAGGGTGGAATGAGCAGTTCTTC. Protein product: CASRASGGWNEQFF.

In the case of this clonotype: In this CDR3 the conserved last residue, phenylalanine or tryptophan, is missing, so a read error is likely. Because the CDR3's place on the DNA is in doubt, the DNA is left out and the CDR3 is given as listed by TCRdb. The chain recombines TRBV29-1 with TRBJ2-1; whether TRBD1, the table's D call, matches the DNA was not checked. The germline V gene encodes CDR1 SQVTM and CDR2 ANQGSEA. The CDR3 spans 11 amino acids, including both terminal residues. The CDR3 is CSGAASNEHFL.

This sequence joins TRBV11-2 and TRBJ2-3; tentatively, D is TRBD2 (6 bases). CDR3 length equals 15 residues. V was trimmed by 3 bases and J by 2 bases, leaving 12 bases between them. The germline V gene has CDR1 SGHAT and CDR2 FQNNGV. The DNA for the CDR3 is TGTGCCAGCAGCTTCAGACTAGGACTCACAGATACGCAGTATTTT. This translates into CASSFRLGLTDTQYF.

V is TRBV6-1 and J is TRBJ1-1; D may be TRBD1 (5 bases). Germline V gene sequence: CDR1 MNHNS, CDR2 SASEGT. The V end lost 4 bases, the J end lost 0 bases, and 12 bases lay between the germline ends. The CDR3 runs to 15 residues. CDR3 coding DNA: TGTGCCAGCAGTGTCGTAGGCAGGGTGAACACTGAAGCTTTCTTT. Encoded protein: CASSVVGRVNTEAFF.

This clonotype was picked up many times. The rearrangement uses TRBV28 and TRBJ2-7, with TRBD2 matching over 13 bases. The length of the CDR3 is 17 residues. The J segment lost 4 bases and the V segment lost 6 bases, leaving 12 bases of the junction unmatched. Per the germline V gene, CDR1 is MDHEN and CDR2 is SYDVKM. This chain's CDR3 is CASRIAGGLAGRYEQYF. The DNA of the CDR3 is TGTGCCAGCAGAATTGCGGGGGGACTAGCGGGAAGATACGAGCAGTACTTC.

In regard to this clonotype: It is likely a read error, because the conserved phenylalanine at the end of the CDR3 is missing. CDR3 DNA sequence: TGTGCCAGCAGTTACCGTGGGAGTCGAACAGTTACGCAGTATTCT. It translates to CASSYRGSRTVTQYS. V gene TRBV6-5 combines with J gene TRBJ2-3; D is possibly TRBD2 (5 bases). CDR1 is MNHEY, CDR2 SVGAGI, per germline. This CDR3 spans 15 amino acids.

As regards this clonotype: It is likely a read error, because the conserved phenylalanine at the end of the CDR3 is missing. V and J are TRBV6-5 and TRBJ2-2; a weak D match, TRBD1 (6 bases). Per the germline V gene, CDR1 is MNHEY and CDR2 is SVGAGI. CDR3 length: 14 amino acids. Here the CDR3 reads CACRAPTGTGELFL. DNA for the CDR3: TGTGCCTGCAGGGCCCCTACAGGGACCGGGGAGCTGTTTCTT.

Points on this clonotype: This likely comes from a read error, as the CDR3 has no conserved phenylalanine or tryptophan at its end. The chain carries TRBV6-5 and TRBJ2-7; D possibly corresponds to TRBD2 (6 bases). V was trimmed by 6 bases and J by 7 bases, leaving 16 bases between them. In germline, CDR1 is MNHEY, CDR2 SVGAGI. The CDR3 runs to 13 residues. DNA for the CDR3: TGTGCCAGCAGCCCTCACCCCGGGGGAGAGCAGTACATC. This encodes CASSPHPGGEQYI.

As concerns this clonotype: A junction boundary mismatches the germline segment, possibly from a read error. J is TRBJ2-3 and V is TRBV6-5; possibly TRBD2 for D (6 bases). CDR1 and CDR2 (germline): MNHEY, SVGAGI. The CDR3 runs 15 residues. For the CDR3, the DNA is TGTGCCAGTGCAAGTCACGGAGGAAGGGAGGATACGCGGTATTTT. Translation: CASASHGGREDTRYF.

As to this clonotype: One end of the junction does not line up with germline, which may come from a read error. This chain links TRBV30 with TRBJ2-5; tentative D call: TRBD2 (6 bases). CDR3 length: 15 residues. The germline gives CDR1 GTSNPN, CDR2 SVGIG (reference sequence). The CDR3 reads CAWSDGLAPQETQCF. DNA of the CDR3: TGTGCATGGAGTGATGGCCTAGCGCCGCAAGAGACCCAGTGCTTC.